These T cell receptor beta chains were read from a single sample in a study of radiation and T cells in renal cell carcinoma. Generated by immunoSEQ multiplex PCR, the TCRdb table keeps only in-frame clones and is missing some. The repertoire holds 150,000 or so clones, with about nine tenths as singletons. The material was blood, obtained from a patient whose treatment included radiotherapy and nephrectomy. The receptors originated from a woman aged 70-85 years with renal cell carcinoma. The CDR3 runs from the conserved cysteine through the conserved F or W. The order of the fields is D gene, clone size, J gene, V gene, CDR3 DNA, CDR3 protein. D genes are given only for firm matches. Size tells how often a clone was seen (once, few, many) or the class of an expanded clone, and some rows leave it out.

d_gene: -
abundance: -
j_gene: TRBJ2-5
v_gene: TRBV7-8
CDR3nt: TGTGCCACCATTGGGGGAGAACAAGAGACCCAGTACTTC
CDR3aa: CATIGGEQETQYF

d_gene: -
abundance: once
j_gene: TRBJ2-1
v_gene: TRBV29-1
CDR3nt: TGCAGCGTTGAATGGGACACCGACCATACCAATCAGTTCTTC
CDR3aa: CSVEWDTDHTNQFF

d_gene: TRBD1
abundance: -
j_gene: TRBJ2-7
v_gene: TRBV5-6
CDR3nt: TGTGCCAGCAGCCCGGGGACAGCCTACGAGCAGTACTTC
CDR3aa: CASSPGTAYEQYF

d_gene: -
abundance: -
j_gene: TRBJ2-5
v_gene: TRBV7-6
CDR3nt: TGTGCCAGCAGCTTTGGCGAGACCCAGTACTTC
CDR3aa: CASSFGETQYF

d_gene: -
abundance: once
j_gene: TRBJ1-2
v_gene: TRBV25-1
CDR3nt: TGTGCCAGCAGTGTCCGGGACACTAACTATGGCTACACCTTC
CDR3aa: CASSVRDTNYGYTF

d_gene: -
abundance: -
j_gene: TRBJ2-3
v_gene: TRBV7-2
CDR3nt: TGTGCCAGCAGCTTAGATTCGGGGAATCTAGATACGCAGTATTTT
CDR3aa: CASSLDSGNLDTQYF

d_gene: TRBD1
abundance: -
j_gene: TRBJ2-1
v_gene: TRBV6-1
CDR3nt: TGTGCCAGCACCTGGGACAGGGGGACAGGTGAGCAGTTCTTC
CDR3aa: CASTWDRGTGEQFF

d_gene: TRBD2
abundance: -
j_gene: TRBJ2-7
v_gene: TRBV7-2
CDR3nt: TGTGCCAGCAGCTTAAAGGGACTAGCCTCCTACGAGCAGTACTTC
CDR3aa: CASSLKGLASYEQYF

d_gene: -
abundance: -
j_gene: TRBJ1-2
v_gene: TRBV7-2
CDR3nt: TGTGCCAGCAGCGACGGGACGGATGGCTACACCTTC
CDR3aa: CASSDGTDGYTF

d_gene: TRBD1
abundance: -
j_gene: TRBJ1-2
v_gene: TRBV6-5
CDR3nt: TGTGCCAGCAGTTACGCGGACAGGTCCGGTGGCTACACCTTC
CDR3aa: CASSYADRSGGYTF